The entry that follows covers one TCR beta chain sequence. What it recognizes is unknown. Trimming cost V 2 bases and J 3 bases; bases outside gene matches: 0. The CDR3 totals 13 residues. CDR1 is WNHNN and CDR2 is SYGVQD in the germline V gene (reference sequence). These data come from a study of shared clonotypes between healthy human individuals. Across the study: CD8 memory received one plate per donor, CD8 naive two, CD4 memory three and CD4 naive three. Study-level findings and limits: Clonotypes which were not shared had lower generation probabilities than clonotypes that all four donors shared. Investigators collected only blood, and repertoires in tissues likely differ.

Naive CD8 cells, CD45RO-negative and positively selected for CCR7, excluded terminally differentiated effector memory CD45RA+ cells. Under the authors' procedure: Because ImmunoSEQ provided only junction sequences with no quality scores, the filtering differed. The table came from immunoSEQ multiplex PCR; TCRdb's copy has only in-frame clones and leaves some out. That table supplies the V and J calls and clone size; D and trimming were determined from the DNA. The repertoire holds some 2,000,000 clones, with less than 95% as singletons. Sequences were obtained from naive CD8+ T cells sorted from blood. The gene calls are TRBV10-1 and TRBJ2-5; 7 bases fit TRBD1. This clonotype was obtained from a man younger than 30 in good health. The chain's CDR3 is CASSEGTEETQYF. The CDR3, as DNA: TGCGCCAGCAGTGAGGGGACAGAAGAGACCCAGTACTTC.